What follows are 31 T cell receptor beta chains derived from one specimen sequenced in a study of human T cells and chemical hapten exposure. TCRdb redid the calling of the RACE reads with MiXCR, one entry per CDR3 protein. This table holds about 80,000 distinct CDR3 sequences, about 10% found once. The sample's time point: patch test 2, 6 weeks after DPC sensitization. Treatment noted: therapeutic diphenylcyclopropenone sensitization with weekly scalp DPC. The source material was whole blood, sampled in connection with sensitization to the hapten diphenylcyclopropenone (DPC). The source of these receptors is a young woman with alopecia areata. Some clones in this sample may be carry-over from other donors' samples.

The chain employs TRBV5-6 and TRBJ1-5; maybe TRBD1 (5 bases). V was cut by 0 bases and J by 0 bases, with 7 bases left in between. The CDR3 spans 15 residues. Germline V gene sequence: CDR1 SGHDT, CDR2 YYEEEE. CDR3: CASSLGDASNQPQHF. CDR3 DNA: TGTGCCAGCAGCTTGGGGGACGCTAGCAATCAGCCCCAGCATTTT.

In its sample, this clonotype was seen a few times. The chain combines TRBV12-3 or TRBV12-4 with TRBJ2-5; D is unclear. The CDR3 extends over 14 amino acids. Trimming pared 2 bases from V and 1 base from J, leaving 8 bases between. CDR3 nucleotides: TGTGCCAGCAGTTTAAAATCCCGCCAAGAGACCCAGTACTTC. Its translation: CASSLKSRQETQYF.

In this sample, this clonotype turned up once. This chain uses TRBV12-3 or TRBV12-4 with TRBJ1-2; no definite D call. The length of the CDR3 is 11 residues. Deletions cut 9 bases from V and 4 bases from J, with 9 bases between. The CDR3 bases are TGTGCCAGTCATGGGTCCTATGGCTACACCTTC. The encoded protein is CASHGSYGYTF.

In its sample, this clonotype was seen many times. The CDR3 region is CASSPTLNTGELFF. CDR3 sequence (DNA): TGTGCCAGCAGTCCGACCCTAAACACCGGGGAGCTGTTTTTT. The chain links TRBV12-3 or TRBV12-4 to TRBJ2-2; D call uncertain. V was clipped by 5 bases and J by 2 bases, with 9 bases between them. This CDR3 is built from 14 residues.

The chain uses TRBV6-2 or TRBV6-3 and TRBJ2-5, with D perhaps TRBD2 (6 bases). The CDR3 is 14 residues long. V dropped 6 bases and J dropped 1 base, with 12 bases sitting between them. Germline V gene data show CDR1 as MNHEY and CDR2 as SVGEGT. CDR3 region: CASRGGAAQETQYF. In nucleotides, the CDR3 is TGTGCCAGCAGAGGCGGGGCGGCCCAAGAGACCCAGTACTTC.

This sequence joins TRBV9 and TRBJ2-2; TRBD1 matches 7 bases. Germline lookup yields CDR1 SGDLS and CDR2 YYNGEE. With V trimmed by 1 base and J by 7 bases, 7 bases remained unmatched. CDR3 length: 15 residues. The CDR3 is CASSVTTGVGGELFF. The CDR3 nucleotides read TGTGCCAGCAGCGTAACCACAGGGGTCGGCGGGGAGCTGTTTTTT.

This clonotype was detected ten times or more. CDR3 loop: CSAREDRGFEKLFF. The CDR3 DNA is TGCAGTGCTAGGGAGGACAGGGGTTTTGAAAAACTGTTTTTT. The chain has TRBV20-1 and TRBJ1-4; 9 nucleotides agree with TRBD1. The CDR3 spans 14 residues. Looked up from germline, CDR1 is DFQATT and CDR2 is SNEGSKA (reference sequence). Trimming cost V 3 bases and J 7 bases; bases outside gene matches: 6.

Only a few counts were recorded for this clonotype. Relative to the germline gene, one junction end is altered; a read error may explain this. The chain employs TRBV7-3 and TRBJ2-5; D possibly corresponds to TRBD2 (6 bases). Germline assignment: CDR1 SGHTA and CDR2 FQGTGA. The CDR3 runs 15 residues. CDR3 sequence (DNA): TGTGTCAGCAGCCGCACTGGGACTGATGGGGAGACCCAGTACTTC. Its protein is CVSSRTGTDGETQYF.

This clonotype was counted many times. The CDR3 nucleotides are TGTGCCAGCAGCTTCAGGGACAACAATCAGCCCCAGCATTTT. Translated, it gives CASSFRDNNQPQHF. This chain links TRBV5-5 with TRBJ1-5; possibly TRBD1 for D (6 bases). With 2 bases removed from V and 3 bases from J, the gap between germline ends came to 9 bases. The CDR3 has 14 amino acids. Germline V gene sequence: CDR1 SGHKS, CDR2 YYEKEE (reference sequence).

The J gene is TRBJ1-1, the V gene TRBV4-2, with D unresolved. The CDR3 is 15 amino acids. The V gene lost 1 base and the J gene lost 3 bases, with 12 bases spanning the gap. CDR1 is LGHNA, CDR2 YNFKEQ, per germline. The CDR3 bases are TGTGCCAGCAGCCAAGTATCGTCCGGAGACACTGAAGCTTTCTTT. It yields the protein CASSQVSSGDTEAFF.

This clonotype was detected many times. This sequence joins TRBV27 and TRBJ2-1, with D unresolved. Germline V CDR1 and CDR2: MNHEY, SMNVEV (reference sequence). V dropped 2 bases and J dropped 8 bases, with 13 bases sitting between them. This CDR3 spans 14 amino acids. CDR3 coding DNA: TGTGCCAGCAGTTTAGCGCTGGGGTACGATGAGCAGTTCTTC. This gives the protein CASSLALGYDEQFF.

The chain has TRBV29-1 and TRBJ2-7; no definite D call. Between the trimmed V and J ends, which lost 6 bases and 0 bases, there was a span of 12 bases. The CDR3 totals 13 residues. In germline, CDR1 is SQVTM, CDR2 ANQGSEA. The CDR3 loop is CSVLSRSSYEQYF. The CDR3 region has the DNA TGCAGCGTGCTGAGTAGGTCCTCCTACGAGCAGTACTTC.

This clonotype was observed many times. For the CDR3, the DNA is TGTGCCAGCAGCCAAGGGTTGGCATCAACTAATGAAAAACTGTTTTTT. Translated: CASSQGLASTNEKLFF. This sequence joins TRBV3-1 and TRBJ1-4, with D uncertain. Germline V gene data show CDR1 as LGHDT and CDR2 as YNNKEL (reference sequence). Trimming removed 1 base at V and 0 bases at J, with 9 bases between. CDR3 length equals 16 residues.

This clonotype has at least ten counts. The chain employs TRBV7-9 and TRBJ2-7; 7 bases fit TRBD1. This CDR3 has 16 amino acids. CDR1 is SEHNR and CDR2 is FQNEAQ in the germline V gene (reference sequence). Losses at the gene ends were 4 bases for V and 1 base for J; bases not matched to a gene: 10. CDR3 bases: TGTGCCAGCAGCTGGACTCCGGGACAGTCTTCCTACGAGCAGTACTTC. The encoded protein is CASSWTPGQSSYEQYF. Together with reference TRBV7-9 and TRBJ2-7, the CDR3 gives the full variable domain: DTGVSQNPRHKITKRGQNVTFRCDPISEHNRLYWYRQTLGQGPEFLTYFQNEAQLEKSRLLSDRFSAERPKGSFSTLEIQRTEQGDSAMYLCASSWTPGQSSYEQYFGPGTRLTVT.

This clonotype came up many times. V and J are TRBV7-8 and TRBJ2-3, with 9 bases fitting TRBD2. The germline V gene encodes CDR1 SGHVS and CDR2 FQNEAQ. This CDR3 contains 16 residues. Losses at the gene ends were 3 bases for V and 2 bases for J; bases not matched to a gene: 6. CDR3 DNA sequence: TGTGCCAGCAGCTTTTTGAGCGGGGGGACCACAGATACGCAGTATTTT. Its translation: CASSFLSGGTTDTQYF.

Worth noting for this clonotype: With a much larger clone just one base away, this may be a read error. This chain joins TRBV9 and TRBJ1-1; D unresolved. V was pared by 0 bases and J by 0 bases, with 6 bases between. From germline, CDR1 is SGDLS and CDR2 YYNGEE. This CDR3 region has 14 residues. DNA for the CDR3: TGTGCCAGCAGCGTAGAACTGATGAACACTGAAGCTTTCTTT. Amino acids: CASSVELMNTEAFF.

This chain uses TRBV4-3 with TRBJ2-1; D gene unclear. This CDR3 has 14 residues. V shed 1 base and J shed 4 bases, with 8 bases lying between them. Germline assignment: CDR1 LGHNA and CDR2 YSLEER. The CDR3 sequence is CASSQAEAYNEQFF. CDR3 DNA: TGCGCCAGCAGCCAAGCAGAAGCTTACAATGAGCAGTTCTTC.

The J gene is TRBJ2-7, the V gene TRBV5-1, with 10 bases identical to TRBD2. CDR1 and CDR2 from the germline V gene are SGHRS and YFSETQ. The CDR3 spans 17 residues. J was trimmed by 5 bases and V by 2 bases; bases with no gene match: 13. In DNA form, the CDR3 reads TGCGCCAGCAGCTTCCTAGCGGGGGAAAATCTCGACCACGAGCAGTACTTC. Translating gives CASSFLAGENLDHEQYF. The full variable domain, rest sourced from reference TRBV5-1 and TRBJ2-7, is KAGVTQTPRYLIKTRGQQVTLSCSPISGHRSVSWYQQTPGQGLQFLFEYFSETQRNKGNFPGRFSGRQFSNSRSEMNVSTLELGDSALYLCASSFLAGENLDHEQYFGPGTRLTVT.

This clonotype was detected many times. The genes are TRBV6-6 and TRBJ2-1, with a weak D call TRBD2 (5 bases). The germline V and J ends were trimmed by 7 bases and 4 bases, with 11 bases remaining between them. Germline-derived CDR1 and CDR2 are MNHNY and SVGAGI (reference sequence). This CDR3 is 13 amino acids long. The CDR3 DNA sequence: TGTGCCAGCACCAGCGAGCGGTACAATGAGCAGTTCTTC. This translates into CASTSERYNEQFF.

Ten or more counts support this clonotype. This chain connects TRBV10-2 to TRBJ2-2; TRBD1 agrees at 9 bases. This CDR3 contains 14 residues. Germline V CDR1 and CDR2: WSHSY, SAAADI. The J segment lost 6 bases and the V segment lost 5 bases, leaving 4 bases of the junction unmatched. DNA for the CDR3: TGCGCCAGCAGTCCGGGACAGGGTTCCGGGGAGCTGTTTTTT. Translating it yields CASSPGQGSGELFF.

This clonotype has at least ten counts. The chain is built from TRBV2 and TRBJ2-1; D gene unclear. Trimming left V 3 bases short and J 3 bases short, with 0 bases between. The length of the CDR3 is 11 residues. The germline V gene has CDR1 SNHLY and CDR2 FYNNEI. CDR3 residues: CASSDYNEQFF. The CDR3 nucleotides are TGTGCCAGCAGTGACTACAATGAGCAGTTCTTC.

This clonotype was seen at least ten times. Here the CDR3 reads CSEGTSGGTDTQYF. Here the CDR3 DNA reads TGTTCGGAGGGGACTAGCGGGGGCACAGATACGCAGTATTTT. The chain links TRBV2 to TRBJ2-3, with TRBD2 matching 13 bases. The CDR3 spans 14 residues. CDR1 SNHLY and CDR2 FYNNEI come from the germline V gene.

V is TRBV9 and J is TRBJ1-1, with D hard to call. In germline, CDR1 is SGDLS, CDR2 YYNGEE. Trimming took off 0 bases at V and 5 bases at J, with 14 bases between the two ends. This CDR3 has 15 amino acids. Written as DNA, the CDR3 is TGTGCCAGCAGCGTAGCTGTCGAGGGCTGGACTGAAGCTTTCTTT. Translation: CASSVAVEGWTEAFF. Using reference TRBV9 and TRBJ1-1 for the parts outside the CDR3, the full variable domain is DSGVTQTPKHLITATGQRVTLRCSPRSGDLSVYWYQQSLDQGLQFLIQYYNGEERAKGNILERFSAQQFPDLHSELNLSSLELGDSALYFCASSVAVEGWTEAFFGQGTRLTVV.

The V gene is TRBV12-3 or TRBV12-4, the J gene TRBJ2-5; 13 bases are shared with TRBD2. The J segment lost 5 bases and the V segment lost 5 bases, leaving 5 bases of the junction unmatched. The CDR3 contains 15 residues. Here the CDR3 DNA reads TGTGCCAGCAGTCGGGGACTAGCGGGATCGGAGACCCAGTACTTC. Encoded protein: CASSRGLAGSETQYF.

This clonotype turned up a few times. The J gene is TRBJ2-7, the V gene TRBV6-5, with D possibly called TRBD1 or TRBD2 (5 bases each). Per germline, CDR1 MNHEY and CDR2 SVGAGI. Trimming removed 0 bases at V and 6 bases at J, with 15 bases between. This CDR3 contains 15 residues. The CDR3 reads CASSYSRGRAGEQYF. The CDR3 DNA follows: TGTGCCAGCAGTTACTCTAGGGGCAGGGCGGGCGAGCAGTACTTC.

This clonotype occurred many times. The CDR3 nucleotides read TGTGCCACTGCATCGGGCACCCGTGTTACAGATACGCAGTATTTT. Translation gives CATASGTRVTDTQYF. The chain has TRBV15 and TRBJ2-3, with D unresolved. The germline V and J ends were trimmed by 9 bases and 3 bases, with 19 bases remaining between them. Germline V CDR1 and CDR2: LNHNV, YYDKDF (reference sequence). There are 15 residues in the CDR3.

This clonotype was observed many times. The rearrangement uses TRBV6-1 and TRBJ2-1; the match to TRBD2 covers 13 bases. The CDR3 runs to 15 residues. Germline values: CDR1 MNHNS, CDR2 SASEGT. V lost 6 bases and J lost 6; bases outside the gene matches: 5. CDR3 sequence: CASRAGLAGINEQFF. As DNA, the CDR3 is TGTGCCAGCAGGGCGGGACTAGCGGGGATCAATGAGCAGTTCTTC.

The chain carries TRBV7-2 and TRBJ1-3, with TRBD1 matching 9 bases. Trimming cost V 3 bases and J 4 bases; bases outside gene matches: 4. The CDR3 extends over 15 amino acids. Germline CDR1 reads SGHTA; CDR2 reads FQGNSA. This CDR3 reads CASSFPGQGGNTIYF. For the CDR3, the DNA is TGTGCCAGCAGCTTCCCGGGACAGGGAGGAAACACCATATATTTT.

This clonotype was observed at least ten times. The chain couples TRBV4-2 to TRBJ1-2, with 8 nucleotides matching TRBD1. The CDR3 sequence is 15 residues long. The germline CDR1 and CDR2 sequences are LGHNA and YNFKEQ. The V segment lost 4 bases and the J segment 2 bases; nucleotides outside the gene matches: 6. This CDR3 is CASSRTDRENYGYTF. As DNA, the CDR3 is TGTGCCAGCAGCCGAACGGACAGGGAAAACTATGGCTACACCTTC.

This chain connects TRBV5-1 to TRBJ2-2; no definite D call. The CDR3 length is 15 residues. Germline V CDR1 and CDR2: SGHRS, YFSETQ. Between the trimmed V and J ends, which lost 1 base and 1 base, there was a span of 8 bases. CDR3 sequence: CASSLFSKNTGELFF. The CDR3 DNA reads as TGCGCCAGCAGCTTGTTTAGCAAGAACACCGGGGAGCTGTTTTTT. Full variable domain (remainder filled in from reference TRBV5-1 and TRBJ2-2): KAGVTQTPRYLIKTRGQQVTLSCSPISGHRSVSWYQQTPGQGLQFLFEYFSETQRNKGNFPGRFSGRQFSNSRSEMNVSTLELGDSALYLCASSLFSKNTGELFFGEGSRLTVL.

This clonotype was seen more than once but under ten times. The rearrangement links TRBV3-1 to TRBJ2-2; D is perhaps TRBD2 (6 bases). V gave up 2 bases and J gave up 4 bases, with 11 bases separating them. Looked up from germline, CDR1 is LGHDT and CDR2 is YNNKEL (reference sequence). This CDR3 is built from 15 residues. The CDR3, as DNA: TGTGCCAGCAGCCAATACGGGAGTCGCACCGGGGAGCTGTTTTTT. Protein sequence: CASSQYGSRTGELFF.